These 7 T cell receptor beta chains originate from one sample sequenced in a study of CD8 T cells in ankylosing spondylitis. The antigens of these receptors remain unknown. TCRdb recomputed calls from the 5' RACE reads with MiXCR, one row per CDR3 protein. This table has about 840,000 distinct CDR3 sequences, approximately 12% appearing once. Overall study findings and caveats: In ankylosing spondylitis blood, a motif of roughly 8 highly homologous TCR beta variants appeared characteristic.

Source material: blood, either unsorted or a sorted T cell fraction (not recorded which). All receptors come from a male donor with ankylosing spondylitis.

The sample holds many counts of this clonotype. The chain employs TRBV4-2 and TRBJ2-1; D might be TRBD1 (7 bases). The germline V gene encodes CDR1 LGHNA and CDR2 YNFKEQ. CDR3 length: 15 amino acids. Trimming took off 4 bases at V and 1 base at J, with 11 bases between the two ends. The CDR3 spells CASSPGDSSYNEQFF. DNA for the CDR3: TGTGCCAGCAGCCCGGGGGACAGTTCCTACAATGAGCAGTTCTTC.

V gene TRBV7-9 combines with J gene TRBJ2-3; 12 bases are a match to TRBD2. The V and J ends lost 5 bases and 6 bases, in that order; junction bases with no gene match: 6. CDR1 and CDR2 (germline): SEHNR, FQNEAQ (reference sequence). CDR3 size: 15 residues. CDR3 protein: CASSETSGSWDTQYF. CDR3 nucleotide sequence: TGTGCCAGCAGCGAGACTAGCGGGAGTTGGGATACGCAGTATTTT.

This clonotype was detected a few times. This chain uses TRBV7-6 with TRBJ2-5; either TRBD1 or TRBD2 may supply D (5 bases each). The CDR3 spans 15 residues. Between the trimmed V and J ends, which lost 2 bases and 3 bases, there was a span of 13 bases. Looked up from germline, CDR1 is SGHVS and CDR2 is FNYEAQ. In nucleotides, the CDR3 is TGTGCCAGCAGCTTATACAAACGAGGGGAAGAGACCCAGTACTTC. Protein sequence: CASSLYKRGEETQYF.

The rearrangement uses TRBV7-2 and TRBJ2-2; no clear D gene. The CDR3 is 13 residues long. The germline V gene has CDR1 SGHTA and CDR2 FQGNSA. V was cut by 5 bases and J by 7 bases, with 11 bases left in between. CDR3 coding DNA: TGTGCCAGCAGCGAGCCTTTAATCGGGGAGCTGTTTTTT. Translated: CASSEPLIGELFF.

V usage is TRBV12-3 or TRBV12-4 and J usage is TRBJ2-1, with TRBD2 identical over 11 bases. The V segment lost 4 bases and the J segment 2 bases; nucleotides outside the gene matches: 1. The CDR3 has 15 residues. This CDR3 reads CASSSSGRPYNEQFF. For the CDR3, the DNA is TGTGCCAGCAGTTCTAGCGGGAGGCCCTACAATGAGCAGTTCTTC.

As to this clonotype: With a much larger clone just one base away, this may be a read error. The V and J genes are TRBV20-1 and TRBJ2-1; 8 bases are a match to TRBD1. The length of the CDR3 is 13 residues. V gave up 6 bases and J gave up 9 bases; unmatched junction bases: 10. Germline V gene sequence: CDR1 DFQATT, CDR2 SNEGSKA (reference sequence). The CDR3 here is CSAQGASVSEQFF. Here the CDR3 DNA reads TGCAGTGCCCAGGGGGCCAGCGTTTCTGAGCAGTTCTTC.

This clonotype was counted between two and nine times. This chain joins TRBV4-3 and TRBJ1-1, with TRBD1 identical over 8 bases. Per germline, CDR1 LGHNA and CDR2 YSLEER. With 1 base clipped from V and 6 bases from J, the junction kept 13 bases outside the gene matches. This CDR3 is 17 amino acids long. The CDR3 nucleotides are TGCGCCAGCAGCCAAGGTTGGGCAGGGGGCCGGGGCGCTGAAGCTTTCTTT. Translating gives CASSQGWAGGRGAEAFF.